These 19 T cell receptor beta chains were all obtained from the same sample, sequenced in a study of control samples from healthy donors and cancer patients. The protocol was immunoSEQ multiplex PCR, while the TCRdb copy is restricted to in-frame clones and leaves out a portion. In the table there are about 130,000 clones, roughly 90% of which are singletons. Specimen: blood. Receptors were obtained from a woman aged 50 to 60 in good health.

V and J are TRBV27 and TRBJ2-1; either TRBD1 or TRBD2 may supply D (5 bases each). This CDR3 region has 12 residues. Germline assignment: CDR1 MNHEY and CDR2 SMNVEV (reference sequence). V shed 2 bases and J shed 7 bases, with 6 bases lying between them. CDR3 sequence (DNA): TGTGCCAGCAGTTTAGGGGGTAATGAGCAGTTCTTC. Amino acid sequence: CASSLGGNEQFF.

The chain's CDR3 is CAWSTPRDRLFF. CDR3 nucleotide sequence: TGTGCCTGGAGTACCCCCCGGGACAGACTGTTTTTT. The chain has TRBV30 and TRBJ1-4; TRBD1 aligns across 7 bases. Germline V gene lookup returns CDR1 GTSNPN and CDR2 SVGIG (reference sequence). The CDR3 covers 12 residues. V shed 2 bases and J 13 bases; nucleotides not matched to a gene: 7.

The rearrangement uses TRBV9 and TRBJ2-2; perhaps TRBD1 as D (6 bases). The CDR3 loop spans 16 amino acids. Germline assignment: CDR1 SGDLS and CDR2 YYNGEE. V was shortened by 2 bases and J by 1 base, with 12 bases between the two germline ends. The CDR3 loop reads CASSVTGTQNTGELFF. The CDR3 DNA sequence: TGTGCCAGCAGCGTGACCGGGACACAGAACACCGGGGAGCTGTTTTTT.

The chain carries TRBV29-1 and TRBJ2-7, with no clear D. The germline V and J ends were trimmed by 6 bases and 4 bases, with 13 bases remaining between them. Germline assignment: CDR1 SQVTM and CDR2 ANQGSEA. The length of the CDR3 is 12 residues. In DNA, the CDR3 is TGCAGCGTGGCGGTCACCGAATACGAGCAGTACTTC. As protein: CSVAVTEYEQYF.

J is TRBJ1-2 and V is TRBV19; tentative D call: TRBD1 (6 bases). Germline CDR1 and CDR2: LNHDA and SQIVND (reference sequence). The CDR3 has 14 residues. V gave up 3 bases and J gave up 2 bases, with 10 bases separating them. The CDR3 sequence is CASSISGANYGYTF. For the CDR3, the DNA is TGTGCCAGTAGTATCTCAGGGGCCAACTATGGCTACACCTTC. The whole variable domain, filled in from reference TRBV19 and TRBJ1-2, reads DGGITQSPKYLFRKEGQNVTLSCEQNLNHDAMYWYRQDPGQGLRLIYYSQIVNDFQKGDIAEGYSVSREKKESFPLTVTSAQKNPTAFYLCASSISGANYGYTFGSGTRLTVV.

The V and J genes are TRBV6-5 and TRBJ2-7; D may be TRBD1 (6 bases). V lost 5 bases and J lost 5, with 13 bases in between. From germline, CDR1 is MNHEY and CDR2 SVGAGI. This CDR3 is built from 13 residues. This CDR3 reads CASSLRTADEQYF. The CDR3 nucleotides are TGTGCCAGCAGTCTACGGACAGCAGACGAGCAGTACTTC.

The rearrangement links TRBV3-1 (or the pseudogene TRBV3-2) to TRBJ2-1, with D possibly TRBD2 on 5 matching bases. The CDR3 spans 12 residues. Trimming left V 5 bases short and J 9 bases short, with 11 bases between. CDR1 LGHDT and CDR2 YNNKEL come from the germline V gene (reference sequence). CDR3 in DNA: TGTGCCAGCAGCTCCCCGGGGAGTGAGCAGTTCTTC. Amino acid sequence: CASSSPGSEQFF.

This clone was counted once. The chain is built from TRBV18 and TRBJ1-5; D perhaps matches TRBD1 (5 bases). V lost 4 bases and J lost 10, with 17 bases in between. The germline CDR1 and CDR2 sequences are KGHSH and LQKENI. The CDR3 is 14 amino acids. CDR3 sequence reads: CASSRGTDYGPQHF. The DNA of the CDR3 is TGTGCCAGCTCACGCGGGACGGACTACGGACCCCAGCATTTT.

The CDR3 DNA sequence: TGCGCCAGCAGCCCCCAGGGACAGATGAACACTGAAGCTTTCTTT. Protein sequence: CASSPQGQMNTEAFF. The V and J genes are TRBV5-1 and TRBJ1-1, with 7 nucleotides matching TRBD1. This CDR3 spans 15 amino acids. From germline, CDR1 is SGHRS and CDR2 YFSETQ. The trim removed 4 bases at V and 0 bases at J, leaving 6 bases unmatched. The full variable domain, completed using reference TRBV5-1 and TRBJ1-1, is KAGVTQTPRYLIKTRGQQVTLSCSPISGHRSVSWYQQTPGQGLQFLFEYFSETQRNKGNFPGRFSGRQFSNSRSEMNVSTLELGDSALYLCASSPQGQMNTEAFFGQGTRLTVV.

This clone was observed a handful of times. The chain has TRBV14 and TRBJ1-2; 8 bases are shared with TRBD1. The V gene end was trimmed by 2 bases and the J gene end by 7 bases; junction bases not matched to a gene: 12. Per the germline V gene, CDR1 is SGHDN and CDR2 is FVKESK. This CDR3 spans 16 amino acids. CDR3 residues: CASSQTGGLSGSGYTF. In DNA, the CDR3 is TGTGCCAGCAGCCAAACAGGGGGGCTATCGGGCTCTGGCTACACCTTC.

This CDR3 is CASSRDNAGGYTF. The CDR3 DNA follows: TGTGCCAGCAGTCGGGACAATGCGGGGGGCTACACCTTC. The rearrangement links TRBV27 to TRBJ1-2; D is perhaps TRBD1 (6 bases). Germline V gene lookup returns CDR1 MNHEY and CDR2 SMNVEV (reference sequence). The CDR3 has 13 amino acids. Trimming shortened V by 5 bases and J by 8 bases, and 15 bases separated the two germline ends.

J is TRBJ2-7 and V is TRBV3-1 (or the pseudogene TRBV3-2); TRBD2 matches 15 bases. The junction had 5 bases not matched to a gene; V was cut back by 1 base and J by 4 bases. Germline values: CDR1 LGHDT, CDR2 YNNKEL (reference sequence). The CDR3 totals 17 residues. CDR3 amino acids: CASSQVGLAGGWYEQYF. The CDR3 region has the DNA TGTGCCAGCAGCCAAGTAGGACTAGCGGGGGGGTGGTACGAGCAGTACTTC.

The chain uses TRBV5-1 and TRBJ2-7, with unresolved D. V lost 2 bases to trimming and J lost 6 bases, with 15 bases between them. Germline CDR1 is SGHRS and CDR2 is YFSETQ. The CDR3 has 14 amino acids. The CDR3 bases are TGCGCCAGCAGCTTATCGGCTAGACTTGGCGAGCAGTACTTC. Translated, it gives CASSLSARLGEQYF.

The chain couples TRBV12-3 or TRBV12-4 to TRBJ1-5, with D possibly matching TRBD1 (5 bases). This CDR3 has 13 amino acids. Trimming took off 6 bases at V and 4 bases at J, with 10 bases between the two ends. The CDR3 is CASSSGGNQPQHF. The CDR3 DNA is TGTGCCAGCAGCTCGGGGGGGAATCAGCCCCAGCATTTT.

This clone was observed a few times. CDR3 DNA sequence: TGTGCCAGCAGTCCCTCCGAGGCAGGGGATCAGCCCCAGCATTTT. It translates to CASSPSEAGDQPQHF. V usage is TRBV4-2 and J usage is TRBJ1-5; tentatively, D is TRBD1 (6 bases). Germline-derived CDR1 and CDR2 are LGHNA and YNFKEQ. The CDR3 has 15 amino acids. Trimming shortened V by 6 bases and J by 5 bases, and 17 bases separated the two germline ends.

The chain carries TRBV6-5 and TRBJ2-2; possibly TRBD2 for D (5 bases). Germline V gives CDR1 MNHEY, CDR2 SVGAGI. V lost 6 bases and J lost 5, with 13 bases in between. The CDR3 has 14 amino acids. CDR3 sequence (DNA): TGTGCCAGCAGAAGGACCCGGGATACCGGGGAGCTGTTTTTT. It encodes CASRRTRDTGELFF.

The chain is built from TRBV6-6 and TRBJ2-7; tentatively, D is TRBD2 (7 bases). Trimming shortened V by 10 bases and J by 7 bases, and 23 bases separated the two germline ends. Germline V gives CDR1 MNHNY, CDR2 SVGAGI (reference sequence). The CDR3 has 14 amino acids. CDR3 in amino acids: CATNLPGGPEEQYF. The CDR3 coding sequence is TGTGCCACTAACCTCCCGGGGGGCCCTGAGGAGCAGTACTTC.

The chain carries TRBV4-1 and TRBJ2-7; D gene ambiguous. The CDR3 spans 14 residues. Trimming took 4 bases from V and 9 from J, leaving 19 bases between them. Germline V gene lookup returns CDR1 MGHRA and CDR2 YSYEKL. The CDR3 spells CASSPESSMWGQYF. CDR3 DNA sequence: TGCGCCAGCAGCCCCGAAAGCAGTATGTGGGGGCAGTACTTC.

The J gene is TRBJ2-2, the V gene TRBV5-6; 10 bases map to TRBD2. J was trimmed by 4 bases and V by 4 bases; bases with no gene match: 7. The CDR3 is 16 residues long. Germline V gives CDR1 SGHDT, CDR2 YYEEEE. CDR3 in amino acids: CASSLRTSGFTGELFF. In nucleotides, the CDR3 is TGTGCCAGCAGCCTCCGGACTAGCGGATTCACCGGGGAGCTGTTTTTT.